The entry below describes one T cell receptor beta chain. The antigen remains undetermined. The data are from a study of T cell responses to AZD1222 COVID-19 vaccine. Repertoires were generated with immunoSEQ multiplex PCR, while TCRdb's copy carries only in-frame clones and drops some. The table records 130,000 to 150,000 clones, about 90% of them present only once. Per the germline V gene, CDR1 is SGHTA and CDR2 is FQGTGA. The CDR3 is 15 residues long. The V gene end was trimmed by 1 base and the J gene end by 10 bases; junction bases not matched to a gene: 7. Study results and limitations: The study reported that nearly half of spike-specific TCRs target unmutated variant regions. Donors, mostly white British, included more females; clonal diversity was possibly underestimated. CD4 TCRs covered the whole spike, strongest at regions 160-218 and 743-854. Repertoire collection took place solely once the T cell response had peaked.

The chain links TRBV7-3 to TRBJ1-6; TRBD1 aligns across 7 bases. The specimen comprised peripheral blood, sampled on day 0 of AZD1222 vaccination. This clonotype originated in an adult in good health. The CDR3 sequence: CASSLNRGGRSPLHF. Here the CDR3 DNA reads TGTGCCAGCAGCTTAAACAGGGGTGGACGGTCACCCCTCCACTTT.